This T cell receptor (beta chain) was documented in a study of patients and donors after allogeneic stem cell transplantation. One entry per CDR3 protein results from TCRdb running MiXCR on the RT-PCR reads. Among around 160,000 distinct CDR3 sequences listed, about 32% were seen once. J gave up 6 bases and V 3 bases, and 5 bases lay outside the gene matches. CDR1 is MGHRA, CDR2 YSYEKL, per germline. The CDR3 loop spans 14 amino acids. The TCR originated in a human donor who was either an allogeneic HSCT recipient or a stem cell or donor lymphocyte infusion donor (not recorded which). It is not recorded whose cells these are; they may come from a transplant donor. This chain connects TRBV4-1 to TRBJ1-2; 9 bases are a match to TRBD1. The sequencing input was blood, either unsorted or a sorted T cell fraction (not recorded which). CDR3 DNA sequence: TGCGCCAGCAGCCATCCAGGGACAGGGAATGGCTACACCTTC. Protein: CASSHPGTGNGYTF.